Below are 13 T cell receptor beta chains sequenced from a single sample in a study of T cells in Graves' hyperthyroidism and ophthalmopathy. RNA transcripts yielded amplified TCR beta CDR3 regions. During a first-round RT-PCR of the TCR CDR3, the HTBI primer set was used. MiXCR, run by TCRdb on the multiplex PCR reads, gives a single entry per CDR3 protein. The sample has about 350,000 distinct CDR3 sequences, approximately 18% seen once; the top ten hold around 15%. The material sequenced was blood. The receptors were sampled from a woman in her thirties or forties with Graves' ophthalmopathy.

The chain has TRBV12-3 or TRBV12-4 and TRBJ2-5; 8 positions match TRBD1. This CDR3 is built from 13 residues. With V trimmed by 5 bases and J by 6 bases, 5 bases remained unmatched. The CDR3 loop reads CASSPGGSKTQYF. In DNA, the CDR3 is TGTGCCAGCAGTCCAGGGGGCTCGAAGACCCAGTACTTC.

This clonotype was seen ten or more times. DNA of the CDR3: TGTGCCAGCAGCTTAGGGTTCGGGAGGTTTCGTAATGAGCAGTTCTTC. Translating gives CASSLGFGRFRNEQFF. The chain joins TRBV11-2 to TRBJ2-1; TRBD2 matches 7 bases. V shed 1 base and J 7 bases; nucleotides not matched to a gene: 10. This CDR3 comprises 16 residues. The V gene's germline CDR1 is SGHAT and CDR2 FQNNGV.

Many counts were recorded for this clonotype. This chain uses TRBV12-3 or TRBV12-4 with TRBJ2-5; D may be TRBD1 or TRBD2 (5 bases each). The CDR3 spans 13 residues. V lost 4 bases, J lost 7 bases, and 13 bases lay in between. CDR3 sequence: CASSSADGGTQYF. The CDR3 DNA follows: TGTGCCAGCAGTTCCGCCGATGGGGGGACCCAGTACTTC.

This clonotype was seen many times. The gene calls are TRBV15 and TRBJ1-1; TRBD1 matches at 7 bases. Germline CDR1 and CDR2: LNHNV and YYDKDF (reference sequence). Trimming took 5 bases from V and 5 from J; bases not matched to a gene: 5. CDR3 length equals 13 residues. The CDR3 DNA is TGTGCCACCAGCCTGAGGGGGCGGACTGAAGCTTTCTTT. It codes for CATSLRGRTEAFF.

This clonotype came up many times. This chain uses TRBV30 with TRBJ1-2; 8 bases agree with TRBD1. J gave up 8 bases and V 4 bases, and 6 bases lay outside the gene matches. CDR1 and CDR2 (germline): GTSNPN, SVGIG (reference sequence). This CDR3 spans 12 amino acids. CDR3 in DNA: TGTGCCTGGATCACGGACAGGGACGGCTACACCTTC. Its translation is CAWITDRDGYTF. The variable domain in full, with the rest retrieved from reference TRBV30 and TRBJ1-2, is SQTIHQWPATLVQPVGSPLSLECTVEGTSNPNLYWYRQAAGRGLQLLFYSVGIGQISSEVPQNLSASRPQDRQFILSSKKLLLSDSGFYLCAWITDRDGYTFGSGTRLTVV.

This clonotype was recorded at least ten times. The genes are TRBV28 and TRBJ2-2; D is unclear. Germline assignment: CDR1 MDHEN and CDR2 SYDVKM. V dropped 10 bases and J dropped 7 bases, with 16 bases sitting between them. This CDR3 has 13 amino acids. CDR3 residues: CATSIRVDGELFF. DNA for the CDR3: TGTGCCACCAGCATAAGAGTTGACGGGGAGCTGTTTTTT.

This clonotype appeared many times. The missing conserved phenylalanine or tryptophan at the end of this CDR3 makes a read error likely. J is TRBJ1-1 and V is TRBV27; D is unclear. This CDR3 has 15 amino acids. The germline V gene has CDR1 MNHEY and CDR2 SMNVEV (reference sequence). Trimming pared 3 bases from V and 3 bases from J, leaving 14 bases between. The CDR3 DNA reads TGTGCCAGCAGTTTTCGTGTCGACGGGTACACTGAAGCTTTCTCT. Its protein is CASSFRVDGYTEAFS.

About this clonotype itself: This may come from a read error, since a much larger clone is one base off. The chain is built from TRBV12-3 or TRBV12-4 and TRBJ2-7; D is ambiguous. The CDR3 runs 15 residues. CDR3 sequence: CVSSLGYPTSYEQYF. In DNA, the CDR3 is TGTGTCAGCAGTTTGGGTTACCCCACCTCCTACGAGCAGTACTTC.

The table lists this clonotype with many counts. The chain employs TRBV6-1 and TRBJ1-2; 8 bases align to TRBD1. The CDR3 totals 13 residues. V gave up 6 bases and J gave up 8 bases; unmatched junction bases: 8. Germline-derived CDR1 and CDR2 are MNHNS and SASEGT. CDR3 nucleotides: TGTGCCAGCAGCCGCGGACAGGGCGACGGCTACACCTTC. Translated: CASSRGQGDGYTF.

This clonotype was seen repeatedly, ten times or more. The chain has TRBV30 and TRBJ2-4, with D uncertain. CDR3 length equals 12 residues. The germline gives CDR1 GTSNPN, CDR2 SVGIG (reference sequence). Trimming cost V 4 bases and J 5 bases, with 9 bases left between them. The CDR3 DNA sequence: TGTGCCTGGAATTCGGGCCAAAACATTCAGTACTTC. Its translation: CAWNSGQNIQYF.

This clonotype was counted at least ten times. The chain couples TRBV20-1 to TRBJ1-2; perhaps TRBD1 as D (6 bases). V lost 6 bases and J lost 6, with 14 bases in between. The CDR3 extends over 12 amino acids. CDR1 is DFQATT, CDR2 SNEGSKA, per germline (reference sequence). The CDR3 loop is CSAVTSGDGYTF. The CDR3 nucleotides are TGCAGTGCCGTAACTTCAGGGGATGGCTACACCTTC.

This clonotype was observed many times. CDR3 nucleotides: TGCGCCAGCAGCTTGGAAAAGCCCGCTGGAAACACCATATATTTT. Its protein is CASSLEKPAGNTIYF. The J gene is TRBJ1-3, the V gene TRBV5-1; unclear D gene. Germline assignment: CDR1 SGHRS and CDR2 YFSETQ. The ends were cut back, 0 bases at V and 2 bases at J, with 9 bases in the middle. The CDR3 length is 15 residues.

The rearrangement uses TRBV11-2 and TRBJ2-3; 8 bases map to TRBD2. Germline lookup yields CDR1 SGHAT and CDR2 FQNNGV. The CDR3 length is 16 residues. V was pared by 5 bases and J by 6 bases, with 13 bases of the junction left unmatched. The CDR3 sequence: CASSPREGGIVDTQYF. The DNA of the CDR3 is TGTGCCAGCAGCCCACGGGAGGGGGGGATCGTCGATACGCAGTATTTT. Together with reference TRBV11-2 and TRBJ2-3, the CDR3 gives the full variable domain: EAGVAQSPRYKIIEKRQSVAFWCNPISGHATLYWYQQILGQGPKLLIQFQNNGVVDDSQLPKDRFSAERLKGVDSTLKIQPAKLEDSAVYLCASSPREGGIVDTQYFGPGTRLTVL.